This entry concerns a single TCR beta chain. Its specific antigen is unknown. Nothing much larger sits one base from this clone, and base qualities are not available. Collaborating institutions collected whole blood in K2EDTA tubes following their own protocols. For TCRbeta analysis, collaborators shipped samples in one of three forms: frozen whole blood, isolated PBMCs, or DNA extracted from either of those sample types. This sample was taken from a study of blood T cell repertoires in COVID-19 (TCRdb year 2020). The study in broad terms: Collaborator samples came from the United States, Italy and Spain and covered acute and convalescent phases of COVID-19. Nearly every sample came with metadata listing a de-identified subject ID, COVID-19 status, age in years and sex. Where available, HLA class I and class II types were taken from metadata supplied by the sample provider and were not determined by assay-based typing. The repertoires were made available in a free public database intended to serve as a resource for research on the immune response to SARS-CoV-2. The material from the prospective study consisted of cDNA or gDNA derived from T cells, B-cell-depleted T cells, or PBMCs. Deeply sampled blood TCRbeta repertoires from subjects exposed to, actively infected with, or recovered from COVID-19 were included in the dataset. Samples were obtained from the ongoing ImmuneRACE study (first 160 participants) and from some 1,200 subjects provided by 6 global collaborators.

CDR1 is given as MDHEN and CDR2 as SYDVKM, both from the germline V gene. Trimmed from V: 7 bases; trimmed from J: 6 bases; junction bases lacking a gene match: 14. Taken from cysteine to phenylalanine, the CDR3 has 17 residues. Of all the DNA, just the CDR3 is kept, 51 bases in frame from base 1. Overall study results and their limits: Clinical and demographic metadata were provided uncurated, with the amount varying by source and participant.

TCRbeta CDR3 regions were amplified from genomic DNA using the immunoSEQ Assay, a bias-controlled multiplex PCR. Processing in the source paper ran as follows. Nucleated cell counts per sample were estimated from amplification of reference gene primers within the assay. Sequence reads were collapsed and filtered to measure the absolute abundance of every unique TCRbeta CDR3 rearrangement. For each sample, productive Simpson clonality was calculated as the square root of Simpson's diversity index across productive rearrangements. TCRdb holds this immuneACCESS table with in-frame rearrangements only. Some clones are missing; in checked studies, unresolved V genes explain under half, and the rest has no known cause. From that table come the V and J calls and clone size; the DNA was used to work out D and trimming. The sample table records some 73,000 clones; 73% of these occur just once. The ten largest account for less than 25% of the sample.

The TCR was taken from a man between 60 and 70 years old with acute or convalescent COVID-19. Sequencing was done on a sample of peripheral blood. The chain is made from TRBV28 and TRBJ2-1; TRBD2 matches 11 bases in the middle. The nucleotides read TGTGCCAGCACCCCTTTAAAGCTAGCGGGAGGCTTCAATGAGCAGTTCTTC. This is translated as CASTPLKLAGGFNEQFF.